These 29 T cell receptor beta chains came from one sample sequenced in a study of T cell responses to AZD1222 COVID-19 vaccine. The protocol was immunoSEQ multiplex PCR, while the TCRdb copy is restricted to in-frame clones and leaves out a portion. The sample has 180,000 or so clones, 80% to 95% seen once; the top ten hold roughly 2%. The input for sequencing was peripheral blood, taken 28 days after the second AZD1222 dose. The receptor set was obtained from an adult who received the AZD1222 COVID-19 vaccine.

This clone has only one observation. The V and J genes are TRBV11-1 and TRBJ2-7, with D perhaps assigned TRBD1 or TRBD2 (5 bases each). This CDR3 region has 13 residues. Deletions cut 5 bases from V and 4 bases from J, with 12 bases between. Germline CDR1 and CDR2: SGHAT and FQDESV (reference sequence). CDR3 amino acids: CASSHEEGYEQYF. The CDR3 DNA follows: TGTGCCAGCAGCCATGAAGAGGGGTACGAGCAGTACTTC.

The table lists this clone with a count of one. The CDR3 sequence is CASSQDLSQETQYF. The CDR3 DNA reads as TGTGCCAGCAGCCAAGATCTCAGCCAAGAGACCCAGTACTTC. This sequence joins TRBV3-1 (or the pseudogene TRBV3-2) and TRBJ2-5; D is unresolved. The CDR3 covers 14 residues. V lost 0 bases to trimming and J lost 1 base, with 6 bases between them. Germline V gene lookup returns CDR1 LGHDT and CDR2 YNNKEL (reference sequence).

The chain employs TRBV18 and TRBJ1-6; no firm D call. The V gene's germline CDR1 is KGHSH and CDR2 LQKENI. The CDR3 consists of 13 residues. Trimming took off 2 bases at V and 9 bases at J, with 8 bases between the two ends. This chain's CDR3 is CASSPIKGSPLHF. In DNA form, the CDR3 reads TGTGCCAGCTCACCAATTAAGGGTTCACCCCTCCACTTT.

The chain uses TRBV18 and TRBJ1-2, with 7 bases fitting TRBD1. Germline CDR1 KGHSH, CDR2 LQKENI. V gave up 3 bases and J gave up 7 bases; unmatched junction bases: 8. This CDR3 has 14 amino acids. CDR3: CASSPDQGVRGYTF. In DNA form, the CDR3 reads TGTGCCAGCTCACCCGATCAGGGGGTACGTGGCTACACCTTC.

This clone appeared once. The CDR3 nucleotides read TGCGCCAGCAGCCAGAACAGCAACCTTAACTATGGCTACACCTTC. Its protein is CASSQNSNLNYGYTF. V is TRBV4-3 and J is TRBJ1-2; D gene ambiguous. The germline gives CDR1 LGHNA, CDR2 YSLEER. The V and J ends lost 3 bases and 1 base respectively, with 12 bases between them. The CDR3 loop spans 15 amino acids.

This clone turned up a few times. This chain links TRBV3-1 (or the pseudogene TRBV3-2) with TRBJ2-6; D may be TRBD2 (6 bases). CDR1 is LGHDT, CDR2 YNNKEL, per germline (reference sequence). V was shortened by 0 bases and J by 3 bases, with 9 bases between the two germline ends. The CDR3 is made up of 16 amino acids. CDR3 in amino acids: CASSQDWGVGANVLTF. In DNA, the CDR3 is TGTGCCAGCAGCCAAGATTGGGGGGTTGGGGCCAACGTCCTGACTTTC.

This chain joins TRBV7-9 and TRBJ1-3, with 8 bases lining up with TRBD1. Germline loops: CDR1 SEHNR, CDR2 FQNEAQ (reference sequence). Losses at the gene ends were 1 base for V and 1 base for J; bases not matched to a gene: 6. The CDR3 extends over 17 amino acids. The CDR3 spells CASSLGLRQGSGNTIYF. The CDR3 nucleotides are TGTGCCAGCAGCTTAGGGTTGCGACAGGGGTCTGGAAACACCATATATTTT.

The V call is TRBV2, the J call TRBJ1-1; D might be TRBD1 (5 bases). The CDR3 runs 15 residues. V was trimmed by 4 bases and J by 1 base, leaving 13 bases between them. Germline V gene lookup returns CDR1 SNHLY and CDR2 FYNNEI. The CDR3 region has the DNA TGTGCCAGCAGTGTTGGGGGACTTCCGAACACTGAAGCTTTCTTT. It yields the protein CASSVGGLPNTEAFF.

The chain joins TRBV5-1 to TRBJ1-1; possibly TRBD1 for D (6 bases). The length of the CDR3 is 15 residues. V was shortened by 2 bases and J by 4 bases, with 15 bases between the two germline ends. The germline CDR1 and CDR2 sequences are SGHRS and YFSETQ. The chain's CDR3 is CASSFQGSSSTEAFF. The CDR3 DNA is TGCGCCAGCAGCTTTCAGGGGTCGTCGAGCACTGAAGCTTTCTTT.

This clone appeared once. This chain joins TRBV6-6 and TRBJ2-6; D gene unclear. CDR1 is MNHNY and CDR2 is SVGAGI in the germline V gene (reference sequence). V lost 5 bases to trimming and J lost 12 bases, with 8 bases between them. The CDR3 runs to 11 residues. The CDR3 reads CASSHTVVLTF. CDR3 nucleotide sequence: TGTGCCAGCAGTCACACCGTCGTCCTGACTTTC.

In its sample, this clone was seen once. The chain joins TRBV4-2 to TRBJ2-5; 8 bases agree with TRBD2. J gave up 5 bases and V 1 base, and 9 bases lay outside the gene matches. The CDR3 runs 16 residues. CDR1 LGHNA and CDR2 YNFKEQ come from the germline V gene. The CDR3 loop reads CASSQVVSGRGETQYF. DNA for the CDR3: TGTGCCAGCAGCCAAGTAGTTTCCGGGAGGGGGGAGACCCAGTACTTC.

This clone occurred once. The chain combines TRBV28 with TRBJ2-3; D possibly corresponds to TRBD1 (5 bases). This CDR3 has 14 amino acids. Trimming left V 2 bases short and J 7 bases short, with 13 bases between. CDR1 is MDHEN, CDR2 SYDVKM, per germline. The CDR3 reads CASSLNTGWYTQYF. DNA for the CDR3: TGTGCCAGCAGTTTAAATACAGGATGGTATACGCAGTATTTT.

The CDR3 sequence is CASSADRGRPEAFF. DNA for the CDR3: TGTGCCAGCAGCGCCGACAGGGGGCGCCCTGAAGCTTTCTTT. This chain connects TRBV7-8 to TRBJ1-1, with 10 bases matching TRBD1. Germline values: CDR1 SGHVS, CDR2 FQNEAQ. This CDR3 comprises 14 residues. V lost 5 bases and J lost 6; bases outside the gene matches: 6.

The genes are TRBV19 and TRBJ2-3, with TRBD2 matching over 8 bases. The CDR3 contains 14 residues. Germline V lookup: CDR1 LNHDA, CDR2 SQIVND (reference sequence). The V gene end was trimmed by 3 bases and the J gene end by 4 bases; junction bases not matched to a gene: 3. CDR3 sequence: CASSMTSEADTQYF. DNA of the CDR3: TGTGCCAGTAGTATGACTAGCGAAGCAGATACGCAGTATTTT.

The genes are TRBV27 and TRBJ1-6; 7 positions match TRBD1. J lost 7 bases, V lost 5 bases, and 11 bases had no gene match. Germline V gene lookup returns CDR1 MNHEY and CDR2 SMNVEV (reference sequence). The CDR3 runs to 16 residues. Written as DNA, the CDR3 is TGTGCCAGCAGTAAGTACGGGACAGCCACCAATTCACCCCTCCACTTT. As protein: CASSKYGTATNSPLHF.

Details on this clone: One junction end disagrees with the germline gene, perhaps due to a read error. For the CDR3, the DNA is TGTGCCAGCAGGGAAGGGGGAGGCCTTCCGGAGGCTTTCTTT. It codes for CASREGGGLPEAFF. The chain employs TRBV2 and TRBJ1-1; weak D call: TRBD1 (6 bases). The length of the CDR3 is 14 residues. In germline, CDR1 is SNHLY, CDR2 FYNNEI.

V is TRBV30 and J is TRBJ2-2; the D gene is possibly TRBD2 (6 bases). This CDR3 region has 15 residues. V was cut by 5 bases and J by 0 bases, with 13 bases left in between. The germline V gene has CDR1 GTSNPN and CDR2 SVGIG (reference sequence). As DNA, the CDR3 is TGTGCCTGGGGTGAGACTAGTTCGAACACCGGGGAGCTGTTTTTT. Protein: CAWGETSSNTGELFF.

This clone was seen only once. The chain combines TRBV18 with TRBJ2-5; D not certain. CDR3 size: 15 residues. Trimming cost V 0 bases and J 1 base, with 9 bases left between them. Germline CDR1 is KGHSH and CDR2 is LQKENI. CDR3 loop: CASSPPSGVQETQYF. In nucleotides, the CDR3 is TGTGCCAGCTCACCACCCTCTGGGGTCCAAGAGACCCAGTACTTC.

V is TRBV18 and J is TRBJ1-6, with D unresolved. The CDR3 is 12 amino acids. V dropped 11 bases and J dropped 8 bases, with 13 bases sitting between them. The germline V gene has CDR1 KGHSH and CDR2 LQKENI. The CDR3 spells CAGRGADSPLHF. The CDR3 bases are TGTGCCGGCCGCGGAGCCGATTCACCCCTCCACTTT. The complete variable domain, with remaining parts taken from reference TRBV18 and TRBJ1-6, reads NAGVMQNPRHLVRRRGQEARLRCSPMKGHSHVYWYRQLPEEGLKFMVYLQKENIIDESGMPKERFSAEFPKEGPSILRIQQVVRGDSAAYFCAGRGADSPLHFGNGTRLTVT.

This chain uses TRBV6-5 with TRBJ2-3; the match to TRBD2 covers 11 bases. CDR1 and CDR2 from the germline V gene are MNHEY and SVGAGI. This CDR3 has 15 amino acids. Trimming at V came to 6 bases and at J to 7 bases, leaving 9 bases not matched to a gene. CDR3 sequence reads: CASRPGTSGGYTQYF. The CDR3 DNA reads as TGTGCCAGCAGACCCGGGACTAGCGGAGGATATACGCAGTATTTT.

The CDR3 DNA sequence: TGTGCCAGCAGTGAACAGGGGCCGGAATATGGCTACACCTTC. It codes for CASSEQGPEYGYTF. The chain couples TRBV2 to TRBJ1-2; a weak D match, TRBD1 (6 bases). V was clipped by 2 bases and J by 5 bases, with 12 bases between them. This CDR3 has 14 amino acids. CDR1 is SNHLY, CDR2 FYNNEI, per germline.

The rearrangement uses TRBV5-1 and TRBJ2-5; 10 bases map to TRBD2. The CDR3 length is 15 residues. Germline V gene sequence: CDR1 SGHRS, CDR2 YFSETQ. Trimming removed 7 bases from V and 5 bases from J; junction bases left unmatched: 11. The CDR3: CASDLASGGRETQYF. In DNA form, the CDR3 reads TGCGCCAGCGACTTAGCTAGCGGGGGTCGGGAGACCCAGTACTTC.

The chain couples TRBV7-3 to TRBJ2-5, with TRBD2 matching 9 bases. Trimming removed 6 bases from V and 2 bases from J; junction bases left unmatched: 4. Germline CDR1 is SGHTA and CDR2 is FQGTGA. The CDR3 loop spans 14 amino acids. The CDR3 loop is CASSPTSGQETQYF. The CDR3 region has the DNA TGTGCCAGCAGTCCGACTAGCGGTCAAGAGACCCAGTACTTC. The full variable domain, completed using reference TRBV7-3 and TRBJ2-5, is GAGVSQTPSNKVTEKGKYVELRCDPISGHTALYWYRQSLGQGPEFLIYFQGTGAADDSGLPNDRFFAVRPEGSVSTLKIQRTERGDSAVYLCASSPTSGQETQYFGPGTRLLVL.

V is TRBV10-3 and J is TRBJ2-2, with 8 bases aligning to TRBD2. From germline, CDR1 is ENHRY and CDR2 SYGVKD. This CDR3 has 16 amino acids. V shed 2 bases and J 6 bases; nucleotides not matched to a gene: 8. The CDR3 sequence is CAISERLVGGAGELFF. CDR3 sequence (DNA): TGTGCCATCAGTGAGAGGCTAGTCGGGGGGGCCGGGGAGCTGTTTTTT.

The chain has TRBV13 and TRBJ2-7; 9 bases fit TRBD2. The CDR3 consists of 18 residues. V dropped 5 bases and J dropped 7; count of bases not matched to a gene: 21. CDR1 PRHDT and CDR2 FYEKMQ come from the germline V gene (reference sequence). CDR3 loop: CASSPGAGVAGGPQEQYF. The CDR3 nucleotides read TGTGCCAGCAGCCCTGGGGCGGGTGTCGCGGGAGGGCCTCAGGAGCAGTACTTC.

This clone appeared a single time. The gene calls are TRBV10-3 and TRBJ2-3; a weak D match, TRBD2 (6 bases). V was trimmed by 5 bases and J by 4 bases, leaving 10 bases between them. Germline-derived CDR1 and CDR2 are ENHRY and SYGVKD. The CDR3 has 13 amino acids. The CDR3 loop reads CAISSGGADTQYF. For the CDR3, the DNA is TGTGCCATCAGTAGCGGCGGGGCAGATACGCAGTATTTT.

The V and J genes are TRBV7-2 and TRBJ1-1, with D possibly TRBD1 on 6 matching bases. The germline V gene encodes CDR1 SGHTA and CDR2 FQGNSA. The CDR3 has 16 amino acids. The V and J ends lost 3 bases and 0 bases respectively, with 14 bases between them. The CDR3: CASSLGQGLLNTEAFF. Here the CDR3 DNA reads TGTGCCAGCAGCTTGGGGCAGGGGCTACTGAACACTGAAGCTTTCTTT.

The chain has TRBV19 and TRBJ1-1, with D possibly TRBD1 on 5 matching bases. This CDR3 region has 14 residues. Per the germline V gene, CDR1 is LNHDA and CDR2 is SQIVND (reference sequence). Trimming took off 8 bases at V and 5 bases at J, with 18 bases between the two ends. CDR3 in amino acids: CASSREGSGTEAFF. The CDR3 DNA is TGTGCCAGTTCCCGTGAGGGGTCGGGTACTGAAGCTTTCTTT.

The V gene is TRBV4-3, the J gene TRBJ1-6; TRBD1 is a possible D gene (5 bases). The CDR3 spans 13 residues. Germline V gene lookup returns CDR1 LGHNA and CDR2 YSLEER. The V end was cut by 2 bases, the J end by 10 bases, with 9 bases between. This CDR3 reads CASSQTGGSPLHF. DNA of the CDR3: TGCGCCAGCAGCCAAACAGGCGGATCACCCCTCCACTTT.